This record looks at one TCR beta chain sequence and its context. Its antigen is undetermined. This specimen comes from a study of OX40 agonist ivuxolimab in advanced cancers. At the level of the study: The patients received agonistic anti-OX40 (CD134) antibody ivuxolimab. It was permissible to have had prior anti-PD-1, anti-PD-L1 or anti-CTLA-4 therapy, and approximately 41% had some.

Some clones are missing from TCRdb's copy, which holds only in-frame ones; the method was immunoSEQ multiplex PCR. The profile shows around 65,000 clones, 90% of them singletons. Study findings and constraints: With doses of 0.1 to 3.0 mg/kg, CD4+ and CD8+ blood T cells had undergone clonal expansion by week 6. The authors also found low normalized T-cell clonal expansion in some nonresponders.

With 3 bases removed from V and 1 base from J, the gap between germline ends came to 13 bases. Germline V CDR1 and CDR2: KGHSH, LQKENI. This CDR3 is 15 amino acids long. The clonotype originates from an adult with an advanced solid tumor such as melanoma, head and neck, liver or kidney cancer. The chain employs TRBV18 and TRBJ2-7, with D tentatively TRBD2 (7 bases). This sample comprised CD4+ or CD8+ T cells sorted from blood, obtained in a trial of the OX40 agonist ivuxolimab. CDR3 in DNA: TGTGCCAGCTCACCTGGAGGGGGGGGTTCCTACGAGCAGTACTTC. Protein: CASSPGGGGSYEQYF.